One sample yielded the 21 T cell receptor beta chains listed below, sequenced in a study of CD8 T cells in ankylosing spondylitis. TCRdb recomputed calls from the 5' RACE reads with MiXCR, one row per CDR3 protein. The data show some 120,000 distinct CDR3 sequences, about 6.4% seen once. The sample was blood, either unsorted or a sorted T cell fraction (not recorded which). The origin of the receptors is a male donor with ankylosing spondylitis or in good health (not recorded which).

This clonotype was observed at least ten times. This sequence joins TRBV5-1 and TRBJ2-1; possibly TRBD1 or TRBD2 for D (6 bases each). Trimming took off 1 base at V and 2 bases at J, with 10 bases between the two ends. The CDR3 is 15 residues long. Germline V lookup: CDR1 SGHRS, CDR2 YFSETQ. CDR3 in amino acids: CASSLTGGTYNEQFF. CDR3 sequence (DNA): TGCGCCAGCAGCTTGACCGGGGGCACCTACAATGAGCAGTTCTTC.

Only a few counts were recorded for this clonotype. CDR3 loop: CASRTGADDYGYTF. DNA for the CDR3: TGTGCCAGCAGGACAGGGGCCGATGACTATGGCTACACCTTC. This sequence joins TRBV27 and TRBJ1-2, with TRBD1 identical over 8 bases. The J segment lost 3 bases and the V segment lost 6 bases, leaving 6 bases of the junction unmatched. CDR1 is MNHEY, CDR2 SMNVEV, per germline (reference sequence). This CDR3 has 14 amino acids.

Ten or more counts support this clonotype. The chain employs TRBV5-1 and TRBJ1-3; unclear D gene. V dropped 2 bases and J dropped 2 bases, with 14 bases sitting between them. Germline CDR1 is SGHRS and CDR2 is YFSETQ. The CDR3 consists of 16 residues. The CDR3 protein is CASSFSGLLAGNTIYF. The CDR3 DNA reads TGCGCCAGCAGCTTTTCCGGACTGTTGGCTGGAAACACCATATATTTT.

This clonotype was detected many times. V usage is TRBV7-2 and J usage is TRBJ2-3, with D tentatively TRBD2 (5 bases). CDR3 size: 13 residues. V shed 7 bases and J shed 3 bases, with 11 bases lying between them. Germline lookup yields CDR1 SGHTA and CDR2 FQGNSA. This chain's CDR3 is CASNLARTDTQYF. The CDR3 DNA reads as TGTGCCAGCAACCTAGCTAGGACAGATACGCAGTATTTT. The entire variable domain, with the rest obtained from reference TRBV7-2 and TRBJ2-3, is as follows: GAGVSQSPSNKVTEKGKDVELRCDPISGHTALYWYRQSLGQGLEFLIYFQGNSAPDKSGLPSDRFSAERTGGSVSTLTIQRTQQEDSAVYLCASNLARTDTQYFGPGTRLTVL.

This clonotype was detected many times. CDR3 coding DNA: TGCGCCAGCAGCTTGGCGCTGGCAGGGGGTGATACGCAGTATTTT. Translating it yields CASSLALAGGDTQYF. The chain links TRBV5-1 to TRBJ2-3; 7 bases line up with TRBD1. Trimming cost V 0 bases and J 6 bases; bases outside gene matches: 7. Germline-derived CDR1 and CDR2 are SGHRS and YFSETQ. The CDR3 consists of 15 residues.

This clonotype showed up just a few times. The V gene is TRBV30, the J gene TRBJ1-6, with 7 bases lining up with TRBD1. V gave up 7 bases and J gave up 6 bases; unmatched junction bases: 15. The CDR3 has 16 residues. From germline, CDR1 is GTSNPN and CDR2 SVGIG (reference sequence). The CDR3 region is CAYQMRGQAFNSPLHF. CDR3 nucleotide sequence: TGTGCCTACCAAATGAGAGGACAGGCATTTAATTCACCCCTCCACTTT.

This clonotype was seen ten or more times. The chain recombines TRBV12-3 or TRBV12-4 with TRBJ1-5, with TRBD1 matching 7 bases. The ends lost 6 bases at V and 6 bases at J; junction bases unmatched: 11. The CDR3 is 15 amino acids. In DNA, the CDR3 is TGTGCCAGCAGCGAAGACAGGGTTTGGGGTCAGCCCCAGCATTTT. Translating gives CASSEDRVWGQPQHF.

This clonotype was counted many times. The V gene is TRBV9, the J gene TRBJ1-5, with 8 bases aligning to TRBD1. The J segment lost 4 bases and the V segment lost 4 bases, leaving 10 bases of the junction unmatched. In germline, CDR1 is SGDLS, CDR2 YYNGEE. The CDR3 runs 16 residues. CDR3 amino acids: CASSPGTGALNQPQHF. The CDR3 region has the DNA TGTGCCAGCAGCCCAGGGACAGGAGCGTTAAATCAGCCCCAGCATTTT.

In this sample, this clonotype turned up many times. The V call is TRBV12-3 or TRBV12-4, the J call TRBJ2-5; D is unresolved. This CDR3 spans 14 amino acids. V was clipped by 3 bases and J by 1 base, with 9 bases between them. The DNA of the CDR3 is TGTGCCAGCAGTTTTCGCACGGTCCAAGAGACCCAGTACTTC. Its translation: CASSFRTVQETQYF.

This clonotype was counted at least ten times. The V call is TRBV7-2, the J call TRBJ2-7; maybe TRBD2 (6 bases). Germline CDR1 and CDR2: SGHTA and FQGNSA. With 1 base removed from V and 4 bases from J, the gap between germline ends came to 17 bases. This CDR3 comprises 16 residues. The CDR3 region is CASSLVGGSIAYEQYF. CDR3 DNA sequence: TGTGCCAGCAGCTTAGTCGGAGGGTCGATAGCTTACGAGCAGTACTTC.

The chain employs TRBV12-3 or TRBV12-4 and TRBJ1-2; the D is unclear. The CDR3 loop spans 15 amino acids. Trimming took off 2 bases at V and 5 bases at J, with 15 bases between the two ends. CDR3 protein: CASSLIPEGSYGYTF. The CDR3 bases are TGTGCCAGCAGTTTAATCCCGGAGGGCTCTTATGGCTACACCTTC.

This clonotype came up many times. This clone may be a read error of a much larger clone one base away. CDR3 bases: TGTGCCAGCAGCTTAACATGGAACACTGAAGCTTTCTTT. Amino acid sequence: CASSLTWNTEAFF. The chain carries TRBV7-2 and TRBJ1-1; no clear D. Trimming took 2 bases from V and 1 from J, leaving 5 bases between them. CDR3 length: 13 amino acids. The germline gives CDR1 SGHTA, CDR2 FQGNSA.

The chain uses TRBV5-6 and TRBJ2-2; the match to TRBD2 covers 7 bases. Germline V gene data show CDR1 as SGHDT and CDR2 as YYEEEE. The CDR3 length is 20 residues. V was pared by 4 bases and J by 3 bases, with 21 bases of the junction left unmatched. The CDR3 sequence is CASSPRLLRLVRGDTGELFF. The CDR3 DNA reads as TGTGCCAGCAGCCCACGGCTCCTCCGCCTTGTCCGGGGGGACACCGGGGAGCTGTTTTTT.

The chain has TRBV5-5 and TRBJ2-1; 10 bases agree with TRBD1. The V segment lost 2 bases and the J segment 6 bases; nucleotides outside the gene matches: 11. Germline CDR1 and CDR2: SGHKS and YYEKEE (reference sequence). This CDR3 has 17 residues. The CDR3 spells CASSFWDRGYGSNEQFF. CDR3 bases: TGTGCCAGCAGCTTTTGGGACAGGGGATATGGTTCCAATGAGCAGTTCTTC.

This clonotype appeared many times. The V call is TRBV20-1, the J call TRBJ1-1, with a tentative D call TRBD1 (5 bases). Trimming removed 6 bases at V and 6 bases at J, with 17 bases between. Germline CDR1 reads DFQATT; CDR2 reads SNEGSKA (reference sequence). The CDR3 has 13 amino acids. In DNA form, the CDR3 reads TGCAGTGCCACCGGACAATTAGGGGCTGAAGCTTTCTTT. This codes for CSATGQLGAEAFF.

The table lists this clonotype with a few counts. This chain joins TRBV9 and TRBJ2-1; D remains ambiguous. The CDR3 loop spans 13 amino acids. V dropped 3 bases and J dropped 2 bases, with 6 bases sitting between them. Germline V gene data show CDR1 as SGDLS and CDR2 as YYNGEE. CDR3 amino acids: CASSDAPYNEQFF. The CDR3 nucleotides are TGTGCCAGCAGCGACGCCCCCTACAATGAGCAGTTCTTC.

This clonotype has at least ten counts. The rearrangement uses TRBV29-1 and TRBJ2-3; the D is unclear. This CDR3 is built from 12 residues. In germline, CDR1 is SQVTM, CDR2 ANQGSEA. Deletions cut 6 bases from V and 4 bases from J, with 11 bases between. CDR3 in amino acids: CSVVPEADTQYF. CDR3 coding DNA: TGCAGCGTCGTCCCAGAGGCAGATACGCAGTATTTT.

In this sample, this clonotype turned up many times. The genes are TRBV7-9 and TRBJ1-2, with D perhaps TRBD1 (6 bases). The CDR3 has 17 residues. Germline CDR1 is SEHNR and CDR2 is FQNEAQ (reference sequence). V lost 1 base, J lost 2 bases, and 17 bases lay in between. CDR3 nucleotide sequence: TGTGCCAGCAGCTTAGGTTCGGACAGTAAGGACAACTATGGCTACACCTTC. It encodes CASSLGSDSKDNYGYTF.

This clonotype was counted ten times or more. The chain joins TRBV20-1 to TRBJ2-1, with TRBD1 identical over 7 bases. The V segment lost 4 bases and the J segment 5 bases; nucleotides outside the gene matches: 8. CDR3 length: 14 residues. The germline V gene encodes CDR1 DFQATT and CDR2 SNEGSKA (reference sequence). This chain's CDR3 is CSATDRVGHNEQFF. The CDR3 DNA reads as TGCAGTGCTACCGACAGGGTAGGTCACAATGAGCAGTTCTTC.

The table lists this clonotype with many counts. The chain uses TRBV7-2 and TRBJ2-1; 10 bases fit TRBD2. The CDR3 has 15 amino acids. With 4 bases clipped from V and 5 bases from J, the junction kept 5 bases outside the gene matches. Looked up from germline, CDR1 is SGHTA and CDR2 is FQGNSA. This CDR3 is CASSSGLAVNNEQFF. The CDR3 DNA follows: TGTGCCAGCAGCTCTGGACTAGCGGTAAACAATGAGCAGTTCTTC.

In this sample, this clonotype turned up many times. This sequence joins TRBV5-6 and TRBJ2-1; D perhaps matches TRBD2 (5 bases). Germline assignment: CDR1 SGHDT and CDR2 YYEEEE. The CDR3 covers 15 residues. Trimming took off 3 bases at V and 4 bases at J, with 14 bases between the two ends. CDR3 loop: CASSSVGGLYNEQFF. The DNA of the CDR3 is TGTGCCAGCAGCTCGGTCGGCGGACTTTACAATGAGCAGTTCTTC.